The 13 T cell receptor beta chains listed next were all sequenced from one sample in a study of T-cell memory formation after mild COVID-19. MiXCR, applied by TCRdb to the 5' RACE reads, yields one record per CDR3 protein. The data contain about 400,000 distinct CDR3 sequences, more than 20% of them singletons. The sequenced sample consisted of PBMCs or a T cell subset sorted from them (not recorded which). These receptor sequences come from an adult woman who had mild COVID-19 (a few samples of this study predate the infection). Cell type and time point are not known.

The chain links TRBV6-1 to TRBJ1-6; D is ambiguous. V lost 5 bases, J lost 14 bases, and 10 bases lay in between. CDR3 length: 11 residues. Germline V CDR1 and CDR2: MNHNS, SASEGT. The CDR3 bases are TGTGCCAGCAGTTCATTATCGGCCCTCCACTTT. Protein sequence: CASSSLSALHF.

The chain recombines TRBV11-2 with TRBJ2-3; possible D gene TRBD2, 6 bases. The CDR3 consists of 15 residues. V shed 0 bases and J shed 4 bases, with 11 bases lying between them. Germline assignment: CDR1 SGHAT and CDR2 FQNNGV. CDR3 sequence: CASSLDHGSPDTQYF. The DNA of the CDR3 is TGTGCCAGCAGCTTAGACCACGGGAGCCCAGATACGCAGTATTTT.

The chain has TRBV30 and TRBJ1-2; tentative D call: TRBD1 (5 bases). Germline V gene data show CDR1 as GTSNPN and CDR2 as SVGIG (reference sequence). Trimming stripped 2 bases from V and 5 bases from J, with 12 bases between. CDR3 length: 13 residues. The chain's CDR3 is CAWSPQGPYGYTF. Written as DNA, the CDR3 is TGTGCCTGGAGTCCCCAGGGACCATATGGCTACACCTTC. Based on the CDR3 plus reference TRBV30 and TRBJ1-2, the full variable domain is SQTIHQWPATLVQPVGSPLSLECTVEGTSNPNLYWYRQAAGRGLQLLFYSVGIGQISSEVPQNLSASRPQDRQFILSSKKLLLSDSGFYLCAWSPQGPYGYTFGSGTRLTVV.

In its sample, this clonotype was seen a few times. The chain combines TRBV29-1 with TRBJ1-2; D remains unclear. Germline V lookup: CDR1 SQVTM, CDR2 ANQGSEA. This CDR3 has 15 residues. V was clipped by 0 bases and J by 4 bases, with 15 bases between them. In nucleotides, the CDR3 is TGCAGCGTTGAAGATGTTTGGCGGAGTCCCTATGGCTACACCTTC. Protein: CSVEDVWRSPYGYTF.

The rearrangement links TRBV5-1 to TRBJ1-2; maybe TRBD1 (6 bases). V shed 4 bases and J shed 0 bases, with 16 bases lying between them. CDR1 SGHRS and CDR2 YFSETQ come from the germline V gene. This CDR3 region has 16 residues. The CDR3 is CASSPDRGRANYGYTF. The CDR3 nucleotides read TGCGCCAGCAGCCCGGACAGAGGGAGGGCTAACTATGGCTACACCTTC.

This clonotype has just a few counts. This chain uses TRBV5-1 with TRBJ1-2; D is undetermined. CDR3 length: 13 residues. Germline V gene lookup returns CDR1 SGHRS and CDR2 YFSETQ. V lost 1 base and J 4 bases, leaving 8 bases between the germline ends. CDR3 amino acids: CASSLPALYGYTF. CDR3 coding DNA: TGCGCCAGCAGCTTGCCTGCTCTCTATGGCTACACCTTC.

The chain couples TRBV11-3 to TRBJ2-1, with D unclear. This CDR3 contains 13 residues. V lost 1 base, J lost 8 bases, and 9 bases lay in between. Per germline, CDR1 SGHNT and CDR2 YENEEA. The chain's CDR3 is CASSLGVWDEQFF. CDR3 in DNA: TGTGCCAGCAGCTTAGGCGTGTGGGATGAGCAGTTCTTC.

The CDR3 sequence: CSVRTGEYEKLFF. The CDR3, as DNA: TGCAGCGTCCGGACAGGGGAGTATGAAAAACTGTTTTTT. The rearrangement joins TRBV29-1 to TRBJ1-4, with 9 bases fitting TRBD1. Germline V gene lookup returns CDR1 SQVTM and CDR2 ANQGSEA. V was pared by 6 bases and J by 6 bases, with 5 bases of the junction left unmatched. The CDR3 has 13 residues. The full variable domain, with the rest looked up from reference TRBV29-1 and TRBJ1-4, is SAVISQKPSRDICQRGTSLTIQCQVDSQVTMMFWYRQQPGQSLTLIATANQGSEATYESGFVIDKFPISRPNLTFSTLTVSNMSPEDSSIYLCSVRTGEYEKLFFGSGTQLSVL.

The V call is TRBV19, the J call TRBJ2-3, with D perhaps TRBD2 (7 bases). The V gene's germline CDR1 is LNHDA and CDR2 SQIVND (reference sequence). V lost 3 bases and J lost 1, with 14 bases in between. The CDR3 has 16 residues. CDR3 residues: CASSIDGRGRTDTQYF. The CDR3 DNA is TGTGCCAGTAGTATCGACGGGCGGGGGCGCACAGATACGCAGTATTTT.

The V gene is TRBV28, the J gene TRBJ2-7; D might be TRBD1 or TRBD2, each matching 5 bases. The V end lost 3 bases, the J end lost 0 bases, and 12 bases lay between the germline ends. The CDR3 length is 15 residues. The germline V gene has CDR1 MDHEN and CDR2 SYDVKM. This chain's CDR3 is CASSFAPGPSYEQYV. The CDR3 DNA sequence: TGTGCCAGCAGTTTTGCGCCGGGACCCTCCTACGAGCAGTACGTC.

CDR3 protein: CSARAGGAGGYTF. CDR3 bases: TGCAGTGCTAGAGCAGGGGGCGCAGGTGGCTACACCTTC. The chain employs TRBV20-1 and TRBJ1-2; 8 bases agree with TRBD1. This CDR3 spans 13 amino acids. The trim removed 1 base at V and 7 bases at J, leaving 5 bases unmatched. CDR1 DFQATT and CDR2 SNEGSKA come from the germline V gene (reference sequence).

This clonotype was found a few times. This sequence joins TRBV6-2 or TRBV6-3 and TRBJ2-5, with D perhaps TRBD1 or TRBD2 (5 bases each). The germline V gene has CDR1 MNHEY and CDR2 SVGEGT. Trimming removed 6 bases at V and 2 bases at J, with 19 bases between. This CDR3 is built from 16 residues. The DNA for the CDR3 is TGTGCCAGCAGCCTGGCCGGGGCGGTTAATCAAGAGACCCAGTACTTC. Its translation is CASSLAGAVNQETQYF.

The CDR3 DNA sequence: TGTGCCAGCAGCTTACCGGGGCCTGGGGCCAACGTCCTGACTTTC. Encoded protein: CASSLPGPGANVLTF. The chain links TRBV7-9 to TRBJ2-6; D could derive from TRBD1 or TRBD2 (5 bases each). The CDR3 totals 15 residues. Germline values: CDR1 SEHNR, CDR2 FQNEAQ (reference sequence). V lost 2 bases to trimming and J lost 2 bases, with 7 bases between them.